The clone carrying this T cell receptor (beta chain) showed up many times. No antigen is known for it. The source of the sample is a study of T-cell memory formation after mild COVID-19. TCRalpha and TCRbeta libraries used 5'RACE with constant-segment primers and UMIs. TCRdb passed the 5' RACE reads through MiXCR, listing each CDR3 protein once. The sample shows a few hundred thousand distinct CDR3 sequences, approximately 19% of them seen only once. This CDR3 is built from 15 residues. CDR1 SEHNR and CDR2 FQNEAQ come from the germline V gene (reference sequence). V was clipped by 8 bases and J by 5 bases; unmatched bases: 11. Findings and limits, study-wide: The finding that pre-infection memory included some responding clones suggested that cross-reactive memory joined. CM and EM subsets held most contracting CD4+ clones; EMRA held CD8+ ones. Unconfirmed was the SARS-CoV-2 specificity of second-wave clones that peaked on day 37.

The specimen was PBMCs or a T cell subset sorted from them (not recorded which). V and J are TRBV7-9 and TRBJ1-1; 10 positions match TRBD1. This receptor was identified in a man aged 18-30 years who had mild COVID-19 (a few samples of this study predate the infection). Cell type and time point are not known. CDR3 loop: CASPTWGQGYTEAFF. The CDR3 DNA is TGTGCCAGCCCAACCTGGGGACAGGGGTATACTGAAGCTTTCTTT.